In its sample, the clone carrying this T cell receptor beta chain was seen once. Patients at the Seattle site were enrolled during active infection and followed longitudinally. The data belong to a study of blood T cell repertoires in COVID-19. Study overall: There were acute and convalescent COVID-19 samples, and they came from the United States, Italy and Spain. T cells, B-cell-depleted T cells, or PBMCs supplied cDNA or gDNA.

Study processing details: By means of reference gene primer amplification, nucleated cell counts were estimated. The protocol was immunoSEQ multiplex PCR, while the TCRdb copy is restricted to in-frame clones and leaves out a portion. The V and J calls and clone size come from that table; D and trimming were worked out from the DNA. The sample has approximately 150,000 clones, 88% seen once. J lost 3 bases, V lost 4 bases, and 5 bases had no gene match. The length of the CDR3 is 14 residues. The germline CDR1 and CDR2 sequences are SGHRS and YFSETQ. Sample: peripheral blood. This TCR derives from a human donor with COVID-19, enrolled during active disease. The donor label of this sample is uncertain. This chain links TRBV5-1 with TRBJ1-1, with 8 positions matching TRBD1. The CDR3 nucleotides read TGCGCCAGCAGCACCCAGGGGGCGGACACTGAAGCTTTCTTT. It is translated as CASSTQGADTEAFF.